This T cell receptor (beta chain) derives from a study of blood T cell repertoires in COVID-19. For the study at large: The United States, Italy and Spain were the sources of the acute and convalescent COVID-19 samples.

Seattle patient enrollment occurred during active infection, with longitudinal follow-up thereafter. As to this clone: The junction does not match germline at one end; this may be a read error.

CDR1 is SQVTM and CDR2 is ANQGSEA in the germline V gene. This CDR3 comprises 13 residues. Per the original data handling: The assay estimated nucleated cells by amplifying reference gene primers. Repertoires were generated with immunoSEQ multiplex PCR, while TCRdb's copy carries only in-frame clones and drops some. V and J calls and clone size are copied from that table; D and trimming were computed from the DNA. The sample shows 230,000 or so clones, roughly 79% of them seen only once. The chain recombines TRBV29-1 with TRBJ2-7; 11 nucleotides align to TRBD1. The sample was peripheral blood. The TCR sequence derives from a woman older than 75 with COVID-19, enrolled during active disease. The DNA for the CDR3 is TGCAGCGTCGAAGGACAGGGGGCCCACGAGCAGTACTTC. Translation gives CSVEGQGAHEQYF.